This TCR beta chain was observed in a study of vaccination and CD4 T cells after COVID-19. The wider study: The study drew post-COVID samples a median around 92 days after diagnosis (range 35 to 161). Cellular stimulation was performed using overlapping spike peptides derived from SARS-CoV-2, HCoV-NL63, HCoV-OC43 and HCoV-229E.

As concerns this clonotype: The antigen is not known.

Treatment here: roughly ten-day PBMC culture with coronavirus spike peptide pools or control peptides (ViraFEST assay). Under the ViraFEST approach, antigen-specific T cells were expanded with peptide pools and TCRs subsequently sequenced. Study outcomes and limitations: With convalescent patients, a median around 85% of reactive clones emerged solely after vaccination.

Sequenced with the Oncomine TCR Beta short-read assay was DNA taken from cultured CD4+ T cells. TCRdb processed the PCR reads anew with MiXCR; each CDR3 protein has one entry. The repertoire includes 15,000 or so distinct CDR3 sequences, roughly 45% of them detected once, and about 4% sits in the top ten. The sequencing input was CD4+ T cells from blood, cultured in vitro. This clonotype was obtained from a human donor who had recovered from COVID-19.

The CDR3, as DNA: TGTGCCAGCAGTCCGGAAAACCCTACTAATGAAAAACTGTTTTTT. This translates into CASSPENPTNEKLFF. The V call is TRBV2, the J call TRBJ1-4; D remains ambiguous. V shed 5 bases and J shed 2 bases, with 12 bases lying between them. From germline, CDR1 is SNHLY and CDR2 FYNNEI. The CDR3 contains 15 residues.